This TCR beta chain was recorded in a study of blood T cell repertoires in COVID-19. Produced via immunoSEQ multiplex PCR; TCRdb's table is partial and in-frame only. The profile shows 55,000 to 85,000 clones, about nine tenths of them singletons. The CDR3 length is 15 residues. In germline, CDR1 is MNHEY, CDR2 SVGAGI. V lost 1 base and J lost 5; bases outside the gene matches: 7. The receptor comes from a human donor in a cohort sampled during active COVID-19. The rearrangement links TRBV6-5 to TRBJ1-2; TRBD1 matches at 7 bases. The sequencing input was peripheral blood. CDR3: CASSYLRGQPYGYTF. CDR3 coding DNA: TGTGCCAGCAGTTACTTAAGGGGACAGCCATATGGCTACACCTTC.